This T cell receptor (beta chain) was captured by sequencing in a study of cytomegalovirus exposure and HLA in healthy donors. Study-wide findings and caveats: Only CMV serostatus was available as immune exposure information. An assumption of roughly uniform sequencing depth across donors underlay the presence/absence analyses. About 90% or about 30% of the time was how often most TCR beta V segments were productive, according to an earlier analysis.

The study ran its PCR with 60 Vbeta and 13 Jbeta primers. The method was immunoSEQ multiplex PCR; TCRdb's version includes in-frame clones alone and lacks a portion of them. This sample carries roughly 71,000 clones, over 50% of them seen once, and the ten largest clones take 2.5% to 3%. With regard to this clone: The antigen is not known.

The CDR3 extends over 17 amino acids. The V and J ends lost 1 base and 4 bases, in that order; junction bases with no gene match: 11. Germline V gives CDR1 LGHNA, CDR2 YNFKEQ. This chain links TRBV4-2 with TRBJ2-7; 9 bases map to TRBD2. The receptor was isolated from a man aged 30 to 45 in good health and CMV-seronegative. The sequencing sample was made of PBMCs. In DNA, the CDR3 is TGTGCCAGCAGCCAAGTTGCCTTAGCGGGGGTGCTGTACGAGCAGTACTTC. Amino acid sequence: CASSQVALAGVLYEQYF.